Listed below are T cell receptor beta chains from one sample, sequenced in a study of regulatory T cells in long-lasting Graves disease. Via MiXCR, TCRdb re-called the multiplex PCR reads, giving one row per CDR3 protein. The repertoire has roughly 350,000 distinct CDR3 sequences, approximately 15% of them found once; the top ten carry less than 35%. These data were also filed under a second study, of T cells in Graves' hyperthyroidism and ophthalmopathy.

The specimen was peripheral blood mononuclear cells (PBMCs), collected at new diagnosis, from a patient treated with antithyroid drugs. The receptors come from a man aged 35 to 55 with Graves disease. CDR3s include the opening cysteine and the closing phenylalanine or tryptophan. A D gene is named only where the DNA matches it firmly. Only part of the rows carry a size: once, few, many, or a class if the clone is expanded.

j_gene | d_gene | abundance | v_gene | CDR3aa | CDR3nt
TRBJ2-7 | . | many | TRBV6-5 | CASSYSAARSYEQYF | TGTGCCAGCAGTTACTCCGCAGCCCGCTCCTACGAGCAGTACTTC
TRBJ2-1 | TRBD1 | many | TRBV28 | CAILGQGGSNEQFF | TGTGCCATCCTAGGACAGGGTGGGTCTAATGAGCAGTTCTTC
TRBJ2-5 | . | many | TRBV2 | CASGQVQETQYF | TGTGCCAGCGGCCAGGTCCAAGAGACCCAGTACTTC
TRBJ2-7 | . | few | TRBV4-3 | CASSPVAGLNYEQYF | TGCGCCAGCAGCCCTGTGGCTGGGTTGAACTACGAGCAGTACTTC
TRBJ2-5 | . | . | TRBV5-1 | CASSLSGTSGETQYF | TGCGCCAGCAGCTTATCGGGGACTTCCGGAGAGACCCAGTACTTC
TRBJ2-2 | . | . | TRBV14 | CASSPDRFTGELFF | TGTGCCAGCAGCCCCGACAGGTTCACCGGGGAGCTGTTTTTT
TRBJ2-1 | . | few | TRBV6-2/TRBV6-3 | CASNRAGTNAYNEQFF | TGTGCCAGCAATAGAGCGGGCACGAACGCCTACAATGAGCAGTTCTTC
TRBJ1-1 | . | . | TRBV20-1 | CSARDQRGRTEAFF | TGCAGTGCTAGAGATCAGCGGGGGCGTACTGAAGCTTTCTTT
TRBJ1-6 | . | few | TRBV7-2 | CASSRDRASPLHF | TGCGCCAGCAGCCGAGACCGTGCCTCACCCCTCCACTTT
TRBJ1-5 | . | . | TRBV28 | CASRLQGLQPQHF | TGTGCCAGCAGGTTACAGGGACTGCAGCCCCAGCATTTT
TRBJ2-7 | TRBD2 | few | TRBV4-2 | CASSLSLAGGPPYEQYF | TGTGCCAGCAGCCTGTCCCTAGCGGGGGGGCCCCCCTACGAGCAGTACTTC
TRBJ2-7 | TRBD1 | many | TRBV28 | CASSVDRGSYEQYF | TGTGCCAGCAGCGTGGACAGGGGTTCCTACGAGCAGTACTTC
TRBJ1-1 | . | . | TRBV3-1 | CASSQDPGLGTEAFF | TGTGCCAGCAGCCAAGATCCGGGTTTGGGCACTGAAGCTTTCTTT
TRBJ2-5 | TRBD1 | . | TRBV18 | CASSRQGTETQYF | TGTGCCAGCTCACGACAGGGGACCGAGACCCAGTACTTC
TRBJ1-3 | . | many | TRBV3-1 | CASSPFGVNTIYF | TGTGCCAGCAGCCCCTTCGGGGTTAACACCATATATTTT
TRBJ1-2 | . | many | TRBV28 | CASRTTVLGGYTF | TGTGCCAGCAGGACGACGGTTCTGGGTGGCTACACCTTC
TRBJ2-5 | TRBD2 | many | TRBV3-1 | CASSQDSTSGGQETQYF | TGTGCCAGCAGCCAAGATTCCACTAGCGGGGGCCAAGAGACCCAGTACTTC
TRBJ1-6 | . | many | TRBV28 | CASSFQTRGNSPLHF | TGTGCCAGCAGTTTCCAGACACGGGGGAATTCACCCCTCCACTTT
TRBJ2-5 | TRBD1 | few | TRBV5-1 | CASSLRDRAGETQYF | TGCGCCAGCAGCCTCCGAGACAGGGCAGGGGAGACCCAGTACTTC
TRBJ2-1 | . | . | TRBV5-1 | CASSLALVSSYNEQFF | TGCGCCAGCAGCTTGGCCCTGGTTTCCTCCTACAATGAGCAGTTCTTC
TRBJ1-5 | TRBD1 | few | TRBV20-1 | CSVGAWDRIHQPQHF | TGCAGTGTCGGGGCGTGGGACAGGATACATCAGCCCCAGCATTTT
TRBJ1-4 | TRBD1 | many | TRBV11-2 | CASSPYRGGKLFF | TGTGCCAGCAGTCCCTACAGGGGGGGAAAACTGTTTTTT
TRBJ1-4 | . | . | TRBV5-1 | CASSPGGSTNERLFF | TGCGCCAGCAGCCCGGGTGGGTCCACTAATGAAAGACTGTTTTTT
TRBJ2-7 | . | . | TRBV20-1 | CSARPLDGTYEQYF | TGCAGTGCTAGACCCCTGGACGGAACCTATGAGCAGTACTTC
TRBJ2-3 | . | few | TRBV20-1 | CSARTRLGGTDTQYF | TGCAGTGCTCGAACCCGGCTAGGTGGGACAGATACGCAGTATTTT
TRBJ1-6 | TRBD1 | . | TRBV5-5 | CASSLITGGYNSPLHF | TGTGCCAGCAGCTTAATAACAGGGGGCTATAATTCACCCCTCCACTTT